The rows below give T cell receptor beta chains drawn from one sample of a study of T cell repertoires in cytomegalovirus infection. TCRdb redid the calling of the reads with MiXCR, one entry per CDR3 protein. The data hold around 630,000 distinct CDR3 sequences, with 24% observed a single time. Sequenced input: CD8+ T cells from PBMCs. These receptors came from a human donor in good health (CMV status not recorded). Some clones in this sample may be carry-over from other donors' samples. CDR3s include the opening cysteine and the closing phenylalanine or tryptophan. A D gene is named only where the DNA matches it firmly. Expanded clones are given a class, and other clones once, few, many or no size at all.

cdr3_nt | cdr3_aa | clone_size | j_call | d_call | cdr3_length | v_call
TGTGCCAGCAGTCTACAACCGGTACCGGGGGATCAGCCCCAGCATTTT | CASSLQPVPGDQPQHF | few | TRBJ1-5 | - | 16 | TRBV6-5
TGTGCCAGCAGAGCGGGACAGATCTACGAGCAGTACTTC | CASRAGQIYEQYF | few | TRBJ2-7 | - | 13 | TRBV7-9
TGTGCCAGCAGTTACTCACTAGCAACCAAAAACATTCAGTACTTC | CASSYSLATKNIQYF | once | TRBJ2-4 | - | 15 | TRBV6-2/TRBV6-3
TGTGCCAGCAGCCTTGGAGCTCCGGTGGATGAGCAGTTCTTC | CASSLGAPVDEQFF | - | TRBJ2-1 | - | 14 | TRBV3-1
TGTGCCAGCAGCTCGCAGTGGACAGGCAACACCGGGGAGCTGTTTTTT | CASSSQWTGNTGELFF | many | TRBJ2-2 | TRBD1 | 16 | TRBV7-9
TGCAGCGTTTCGGGGACAGGGGGTCCTGAAGCTTTCTTT | CSVSGTGGPEAFF | few | TRBJ1-1 | TRBD1 | 13 | TRBV29-1
TGTGCCAGTCGCCCTTTTGCGGGGGGGCTTGAGACCCAGTACTTC | CASRPFAGGLETQYF | - | TRBJ2-5 | TRBD2 | 15 | TRBV6-2/TRBV6-3
TGTGCCAGCAGCTTAGCAGGGGGGCAGTACTTC | CASSLAGGQYF | - | TRBJ2-7 | TRBD1 | 11 | TRBV11-2
TGTGCCAGCAGACCGGTCATACTATTAAATGATGGCTACACCTTC | CASRPVILLNDGYTF | - | TRBJ1-2 | - | 15 | TRBV27
TGTGCCAGCAGTCTCGACAGGGGGCTACTTGAAGCTTTCTTT | CASSLDRGLLEAFF | few | TRBJ1-1 | TRBD1 | 14 | TRBV6-6
TGTGCCATCAGTGACAGGGACTCTGGAAACACCATATATTTT | CAISDRDSGNTIYF | - | TRBJ1-3 | - | 14 | TRBV10-3
TGTGCCAGTTGGGGGGAGTACAATGAGCAGTTCTTC | CASWGEYNEQFF | many | TRBJ2-1 | - | 12 | TRBV6-6
TGTGCCAGCAGCTTAAGTTTGAGGGGCGCTAACTATGGCTACACCTTC | CASSLSLRGANYGYTF | few | TRBJ1-2 | - | 16 | TRBV7-6
TGTGCCAGCAGTCCTCCGGGACAGGGAGAGACCCAGTACTTC | CASSPPGQGETQYF | many | TRBJ2-5 | TRBD1 | 14 | TRBV7-9
TGCAGCGTCCCCCCGGGACTCCTGAACACTGAAGCTTTCTTT | CSVPPGLLNTEAFF | - | TRBJ1-1 | - | 14 | TRBV29-1
TGTGCCAGCAGTTACTCTGGCGGGGACTCCTACAATGAGCAGTTCTTC | CASSYSGGDSYNEQFF | - | TRBJ2-1 | - | 16 | TRBV6-5
TGTGCCAGCAGCTCTAACAGCAACAATCAGCCCCAGCATTTT | CASSSNSNNQPQHF | - | TRBJ1-5 | - | 14 | TRBV7-6
TGTGCCAGTAGTATTACACCTCTGGGGGCCAACGTCCTGACTTTC | CASSITPLGANVLTF | - | TRBJ2-6 | - | 15 | TRBV19
TGCAGCGTGCTAGGTCCTTCGCCCGAGCAGTACTTC | CSVLGPSPEQYF | - | TRBJ2-7 | - | 12 | TRBV29-1
TGTGCCAGCAGCCGAGATGAGAGCAATCAGCCCCAGCATTTT | CASSRDESNQPQHF | many | TRBJ1-5 | - | 14 | TRBV7-9
TGCGTCAGCAGCCAAGCGGGGGGGTACACTGAAGCTTTCTTT | CVSSQAGGYTEAFF | - | TRBJ1-1 | - | 14 | TRBV4-1
TGCGCCAGCAGCTTGGGACTAGCGTCCTCTGGCTACAATGAGCAGTTCTTC | CASSLGLASSGYNEQFF | - | TRBJ2-1 | TRBD2 | 17 | TRBV5-1
TGCAGCGTTGAGCGGGGGTCCGGCTATGGCTACACCTTC | CSVERGSGYGYTF | - | TRBJ1-2 | - | 13 | TRBV29-1
TGTGCCAGCATTCCCGCCTCTTGGCAGGAGAATAGCAATCAGCCCCAGCATTTT | CASIPASWQENSNQPQHF | few | TRBJ1-5 | - | 18 | TRBV28
TGTGCCAGCAGCTTGCGGACAGGCTCTGAAGCTTTCTTT | CASSLRTGSEAFF | many | TRBJ1-1 | TRBD1 | 13 | TRBV7-6
TGTGCCAACAGTACCGGAACAGGGGGCACAGATACGCAGTATTTT | CANSTGTGGTDTQYF | - | TRBJ2-3 | TRBD1 | 15 | TRBV12-3/TRBV12-4
TGTGCCAGCAGCCGCATGACTAGCGGGGGGACCTACAATGAGCAGTTCTTC | CASSRMTSGGTYNEQFF | many | TRBJ2-1 | TRBD2 | 17 | TRBV14
TGTGCCAGCAGTGCATCTACTCGGGCCTCCGATGGCTACACCTTC | CASSASTRASDGYTF | - | TRBJ1-2 | - | 15 | TRBV25-1
TGTGCCATCAGTGAAGACACGGTTGAAAGAGCAGCCAAAAACATTCAGTACTTC | CAISEDTVERAAKNIQYF | - | TRBJ2-4 | - | 18 | TRBV10-3
TGCGCCAGCAGCCTTTTAAGGATCGGACAGACCGGGGAGCTGTTTTTT | CASSLLRIGQTGELFF | - | TRBJ2-2 | - | 16 | TRBV4-1
TGCAGCGTCCGAGACAGGGACTATGGCTACACCTTC | CSVRDRDYGYTF | many | TRBJ1-2 | TRBD1 | 12 | TRBV29-1
TGTGCCAGCAGCCCCGCGGGGGGGGTAGGGGCCAACGTCCTGACTTTC | CASSPAGGVGANVLTF | - | TRBJ2-6 | TRBD2 | 16 | TRBV13
TGCAGCGTTGGGGACAGGGCCCTCTACGAGCAGTACTTC | CSVGDRALYEQYF | - | TRBJ2-7 | TRBD1 | 13 | TRBV29-1
TGTGCCAGCAGCCCTGGGGATTACTACAATGAGCAGTTCTTC | CASSPGDYYNEQFF | many | TRBJ2-1 | - | 14 | TRBV7-9
TGTGCCAGCAGCAGTGAGCGGTGGACAGGGGCCGCCCGTGGTGGCTACACCTTC | CASSSERWTGAARGGYTF | - | TRBJ1-2 | TRBD1 | 18 | TRBV5-6
TGTGCCAGCAGCCAAGATCGAGGGAGCGCCAATGAAAAACTGTTTTTT | CASSQDRGSANEKLFF | few | TRBJ1-4 | - | 16 | TRBV14
TGTGCCAGCAGCCTCACGGTCGTCAGGCCCCACAATGAGCAGTTCTTC | CASSLTVVRPHNEQFF | - | TRBJ2-1 | - | 16 | TRBV6-4
TGTGCCAGCAGCCAGGGGCGATTGGACACTGAAGCTTTCTTT | CASSQGRLDTEAFF | - | TRBJ1-1 | - | 14 | TRBV7-6
TGTGCCACCAGTCATAGGATAAAACCCGATACGCAGTATTTT | CATSHRIKPDTQYF | - | TRBJ2-3 | - | 14 | TRBV24-1
TGTGCTAGTGGTTTCGGGGGGCCTTTGGGTGGCTACACCTTC | CASGFGGPLGGYTF | few | TRBJ1-2 | - | 14 | TRBV12-5
TGTGCCAGCAAACCTGAAGGGTACCTGAACACTGAAGCTTTCTTT | CASKPEGYLNTEAFF | few | TRBJ1-1 | - | 15 | TRBV28
TGTGCCAGTAGTGGGGGGACGGCGAACACCGGGGAGCTGTTTTTT | CASSGGTANTGELFF | few | TRBJ2-2 | - | 15 | TRBV19
TGTGCCAGTACCTCCTTTGGGGGGGAGGATGTTGGCAACACTGAAGCTTTCTTT | CASTSFGGEDVGNTEAFF | - | TRBJ1-1 | - | 18 | TRBV19
TGTGCTAGTGGTTTGGTATACGAGCAGTACTTC | CASGLVYEQYF | many | TRBJ2-7 | - | 11 | TRBV12-5
TGTGCCAGCAGCCCAGGGGACCCCACAGATACGCAGTATTTT | CASSPGDPTDTQYF | many | TRBJ2-3 | - | 14 | TRBV7-9
TGTGCCAGCAGCTCCAGGACAGGGCGAAATTCACCCCTCCACTTT | CASSSRTGRNSPLHF | few | TRBJ1-6 | TRBD1 | 15 | TRBV28
TGTGCCAGCAGTTTCCCCAGCTACGAGCAGTACTTC | CASSFPSYEQYF | few | TRBJ2-7 | - | 12 | TRBV6-2/TRBV6-3
TGTGCCAGCAACCGACTAGCGGGGGGGGAATCCACAGATACGCAGTATTTT | CASNRLAGGESTDTQYF | few | TRBJ2-3 | TRBD2 | 17 | TRBV27
TGCAGTGCTAGAGATGACTTTGGCCTCTTGTCGACTGAAGCTTTCTTT | CSARDDFGLLSTEAFF | - | TRBJ1-1 | - | 16 | TRBV20-1
TGCAGCGTTGTTGCGCGGCAGAAAAACATTCAGTACTTC | CSVVARQKNIQYF | - | TRBJ2-4 | - | 13 | TRBV29-1
TGCGCCAGCAGCCAACAGGGAAGTGGCTACACCTTC | CASSQQGSGYTF | few | TRBJ1-2 | - | 12 | TRBV4-1
TGTGCCAGCAGTTATGAGACAGTGTTCGGAGCTTTCTTT | CASSYETVFGAFF | many | TRBJ1-1 | - | 13 | TRBV28
TGCGCCAGCAGCCAAGACCCCGGAAGGGGGGTGAGGAATTCACCCCTCCACTTT | CASSQDPGRGVRNSPLHF | many | TRBJ1-6 | - | 18 | TRBV4-3
TGTGCCAGCAGTGGGCCAGGGCACATGAACACTGAAGCTTTCTTT | CASSGPGHMNTEAFF | once | TRBJ1-1 | - | 15 | TRBV2